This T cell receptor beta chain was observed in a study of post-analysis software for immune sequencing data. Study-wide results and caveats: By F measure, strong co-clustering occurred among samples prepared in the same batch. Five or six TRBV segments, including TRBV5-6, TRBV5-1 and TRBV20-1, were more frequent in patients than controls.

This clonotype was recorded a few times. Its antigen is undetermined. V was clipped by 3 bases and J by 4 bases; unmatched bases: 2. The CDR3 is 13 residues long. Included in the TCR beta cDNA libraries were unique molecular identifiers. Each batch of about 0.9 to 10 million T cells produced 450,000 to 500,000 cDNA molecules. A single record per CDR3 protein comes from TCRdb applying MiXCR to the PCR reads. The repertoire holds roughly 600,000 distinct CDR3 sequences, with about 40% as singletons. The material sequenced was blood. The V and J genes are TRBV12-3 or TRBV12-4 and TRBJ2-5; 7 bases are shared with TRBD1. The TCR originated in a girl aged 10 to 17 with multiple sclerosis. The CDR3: CASSLDRTETQYF. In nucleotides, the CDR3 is TGTGCCAGCAGTTTGGACAGGACAGAGACCCAGTACTTC.